One TCR beta chain is described in this entry. Its antigen is not known. Germline CDR1 is SQVTM and CDR2 is ANQGSEA. This CDR3 is 13 amino acids long. The V gene lost 7 bases and the J gene lost 7 bases, with 20 bases spanning the gap. Prepared libraries of TCR beta cDNA carried unique molecular identifiers. Starting from about 0.94 to 9.7 million T cells, the study yielded 500,000 or so cDNA molecules. TCRdb passed the PCR reads through MiXCR, listing each CDR3 protein once. The data show 350,000 to 500,000 distinct CDR3 sequences, roughly 40% seen once. The data were taken from a study of post-analysis software for immune sequencing data. Study-level background: Several disease courses (relapsing-remitting, secondary progressive and progressive-relapsing) of multiple sclerosis were included.

Points from the study as a whole: The five TRBV segments detected at higher frequency in patients than in controls included TRBV5-6, TRBV5-1 and TRBV20-1. Batch-mates among the samples co-clustered strongly by F measure.

Sequenced sample: blood. V gene TRBV29-1 combines with J gene TRBJ2-7; TRBD1 is a possible D gene (6 bases). This clonotype was sampled from a girl aged 2-10 years with multiple sclerosis. CDR3 sequence: CSASNRAVWEQYF. CDR3 DNA: TGCAGCGCTTCGAACAGGGCTGTGTGGGAGCAGTACTTC.